This T cell receptor beta chain was recorded in a study of T cell repertoires in cytomegalovirus infection (dated by TCRdb to between 2017 and 2020). In terms of the full investigation: Alongside well-studied HLA-B-restricted epitopes, the peptide stimulations were aimed at recently identified HLA-C-restricted CMV epitopes, whose presentation resists viral immunomodulation. Donor HLA type was relevant to the analysis, because carriage of CMV infection together with the matching HLA type was indicated by public TCR beta signatures. The full study reports these points: Cumulative frequency of public TCR beta family members discriminated carriers of CMV infection plus the relevant HLA type in this cohort and an independent approximately 340-donor cohort. The ex vivo response was dominated by HLA-C-restricted CMV-specific TCR beta clonotypes, which also provided the single most frequent clonotype in two of eight donors.

According to the study, the label for this sample's treatment or condition signals: in vitro stimulation with specific CMV peptide epitopes to enrich CMV-specific T cells. There are a few counts of this clonotype. Its antigen is still unknown. Qualities for individual bases were not recorded, and no much larger clone is one base off. The run used an Illumina HiSeq 1500. TCRdb trimmed the raw reads at Q25, called clones with MiXCR and kept productive beta chains. Entries are consolidated by CDR3 protein sequence, retaining the most common genes and DNA. The sample table holds roughly 70,000 distinct CDR3 sequences, of which 20% to 25% were seen once. The ten largest make up about 63% of the sample. This TCR was recovered from a human donor in good health (CMV status not recorded). Some clones in this sample may be carry-over from other donors' samples. Sequenced here: CD8+ T cells from cultured PBMCs, sampled from culture after CMV antigen stimulation.

At the DNA level, the sequence is TGTGCCAGCAGTGATCAAATTCCAACAGATACGCAGTATTTT. This codes for CASSDQIPTDTQYF. This chain joins TRBV6-1 to TRBJ2-3; the D gene remains uncertain. The CDR3 holds 14 amino acids from the cysteine to the phenylalanine. Only the CDR3 part of the read is kept: 42 bases, read in frame from the first base. Deletion took 3 bases off V and 3 bases off J, with a span of 10 bases between the germline ends. The CDR1 and CDR2 encoded by the germline V gene are MNHNS and SASEGT.